This T cell receptor beta chain was sequenced in a study of T cells in localized non-small cell lung cancer. The CDR3 spans 18 residues. The trim removed 2 bases at V and 1 base at J, leaving 11 bases unmatched. Germline values: CDR1 GTSNPN, CDR2 SVGIG (reference sequence). TCRdb's table, derived via immunoSEQ multiplex PCR, lists solely in-frame clones and lacks some. The sample includes about 1,200 clones, 35% to 45% of them seen just once. Worth noting for this clone: Its matching antigen is unknown.

Study-level points and caveats: Heterogeneity remains possible because sequencing was limited to only one tumor region. Clonality of T cells reached its maximum in uninvolved adjacent lung, surpassing tumor. Appearances in adjacent lung were noted for a median 57 of the top 100 tumor clones.

The chain recombines TRBV30 with TRBJ1-1; 12 positions agree with TRBD1. The clonotype was recovered from a male donor older than 55 with stage II squamous cell lung carcinoma. Here the sequenced sample was lung tumor tissue, taken before any cancer treatment. CDR3 DNA: TGTGCCTGGAGTCGTCCCGGGACAGGGGGCCGAGGGAACACTGAAGCTTTCTTT. Its protein is CAWSRPGTGGRGNTEAFF.